This T cell receptor beta chain derives from a study of CD8 T cells in Susac syndrome. At the level of the study: When blood was collected, patients with Susac syndrome were therapy-naive, were taking corticosteroids, or were receiving intravenous immunoglobulin alone.

With regard to this clonotype: The antigen remains unidentified.

Each Susac syndrome patient had definite or probable disease by recently defined criteria. Study outcomes and limitations: In Susac syndrome, CD8+ expansion was highest in TEMRA and active disease. The total CD8+ repertoires contained approximately 15 Susac-specific public clones, and the CD8+ TEMRA repertoires contained five.

RNA was extracted with the RNeasy kit, and a quantity of about 0.5 to 1 ug was reverse transcribed using random hexamers. TCRdb reprocessed the immunoSEQ multiplex PCR reads via MiXCR and lists one record per CDR3 protein. The table lists 95,000 to 150,000 distinct CDR3 sequences, 85% to 95% of them singletons. Trimming took 5 bases from V and 7 from J, leaving 18 bases between them. Germline CDR1 is SGHVS and CDR2 is FQNEAQ. The CDR3 is 15 amino acids. Sequencing was carried out using CD8+ T cells from PBMCs. This chain joins TRBV7-8 and TRBJ1-5; a possible D gene is TRBD1 (5 bases). This receptor was identified in a human donor with Susac syndrome. This CDR3 is CASSLFQGPSQPQHF. The CDR3 coding sequence is TGTGCCAGCAGCCTCTTTCAGGGACCAAGCCAGCCCCAGCATTTT.